The sequence of this T cell receptor (beta chain) was determined in a study of T cell changes during pregnancy in multiple sclerosis. Here immunoSEQ multiplex PCR was the method, and the copy in TCRdb shows in-frame clones only, minus some. The table has 50,000 or so clones, around 92% seen once; the top ten hold roughly 1.2%. The CDR3 extends over 16 amino acids. Germline assignment: CDR1 GTSNPN and CDR2 SVGIG (reference sequence). Unmatched junction bases numbered 17, after V lost 2 bases and J lost 10 bases. The sequenced sample was peripheral blood, obtained after pregnancy. This TCR came from a female donor in good health, enrolled as a control in a pregnancy study. V and J are TRBV30 and TRBJ1-5; 7 bases match TRBD1. The CDR3 DNA reads as TGTGCCTGGAGTCTGTCGCGGGGCCAGGGGGTAGGACCCCAGCATTTT. It specifies CAWSLSRGQGVGPQHF.